Listed here are 18 T cell receptor beta chains from one sample, sequenced in a study of T-cell reconstitution after alpha-beta-depleted transplantation in children. These receptors lack a known antigen. Unique molecular identifiers were incorporated into the prepared TCRbeta library. TCRdb re-derived calls from the PCR reads in MiXCR, one entry per CDR3 protein. Of about 32,000 distinct CDR3 sequences listed, around 7% are singletons. Study conclusions and caveats: Several hundred expanded graft clones reportedly supplied alpha-beta T cells about two months after transplant.

Material: peripheral blood, obtained 60 days after TCRalphabeta/CD19-depleted stem cell transplant. The receptors stem from a child less than two years old who had a stem cell transplant for acute myeloid leukemia, so the T cells may come from the graft donor.

There are many counts of this clonotype. The rearrangement joins TRBV27 to TRBJ1-5; D is unresolved. The length of the CDR3 is 14 residues. Germline V CDR1 and CDR2: MNHEY, SMNVEV (reference sequence). V lost 5 bases and J lost 12, with 20 bases in between. CDR3 coding DNA: TGTGCCAGCAGTCCATCTTCACGGGAGGGCCGCCAGCATTTT. Residues: CASSPSSREGRQHF.

This clonotype was observed many times. The chain joins TRBV11-2 to TRBJ2-3; TRBD1 matches 9 bases. Germline CDR1 is SGHAT and CDR2 is FQNNGV. The CDR3 runs to 16 residues. The trim removed 6 bases at V and 2 bases at J, leaving 9 bases unmatched. This CDR3 reads CASRPVQGAITDTQYF. The DNA of the CDR3 is TGTGCCAGCAGGCCGGTACAGGGGGCGATCACAGATACGCAGTATTTT.

This clonotype is medium-sized within its sample. The rearrangement uses TRBV7-9 and TRBJ1-1; D uncertain. Trimming left V 1 base short and J 8 bases short, with 11 bases between. CDR1 SEHNR and CDR2 FQNEAQ come from the germline V gene (reference sequence). CDR3 length equals 13 residues. The CDR3 bases are TGTGCCAGCAGCTTAGAAATGGGAACCGAAGCTTTCTTT. Its translation: CASSLEMGTEAFF. Full variable domain (remainder filled in from reference TRBV7-9 and TRBJ1-1): DTGVSQNPRHKITKRGQNVTFRCDPISEHNRLYWYRQTLGQGPEFLTYFQNEAQLEKSRLLSDRFSAERPKGSFSTLEIQRTEQGDSAMYLCASSLEMGTEAFFGQGTRLTVV.

This clonotype was seen many times. This chain uses TRBV7-9 with TRBJ2-1, with 15 bases aligning to TRBD2. V lost 5 bases to trimming and J lost 6 bases; unmatched junction nucleotides: 5. Per germline, CDR1 SEHNR and CDR2 FQNEAQ (reference sequence). This CDR3 comprises 16 residues. DNA of the CDR3: TGTGCCAGCAGCCCCGGACTAGCGGGAGGGGTCAATGAGCAGTTCTTC. Translation: CASSPGLAGGVNEQFF.

There are many counts of this clonotype. The gene calls are TRBV9 and TRBJ2-7; 7 bases are a match to TRBD1. Germline CDR1 SGDLS, CDR2 YYNGEE. Unmatched junction bases numbered 3, after V lost 3 bases and J lost 6 bases. CDR3 length equals 12 residues. CDR3 sequence reads: CASSDYRGEQYF. Here the CDR3 DNA reads TGTGCCAGCAGCGATTACAGGGGCGAGCAGTACTTC.

This clonotype was seen repeatedly, ten times or more. The chain uses TRBV10-3 and TRBJ2-1; D is undetermined. Trimming cost V 2 bases and J 7 bases, with 9 bases left between them. CDR3 length equals 13 residues. Germline V gene data show CDR1 as ENHRY and CDR2 as SYGVKD. The CDR3 DNA follows: TGTGCCATCAGTGAGCCTGGGTATAATGAGCAGTTCTTC. Amino acids: CAISEPGYNEQFF.

This clonotype was detected ten times or more. This chain connects TRBV6-5 to TRBJ2-7; 8 bases match TRBD1. The CDR3 has 13 residues. Germline V gene sequence: CDR1 MNHEY, CDR2 SVGAGI. V shed 4 bases, J shed 3 bases, and the junction held 2 bases outside the gene matches. CDR3 residues: CASSWDRNYEQYF. CDR3 sequence (DNA): TGTGCCAGCAGTTGGGACAGGAACTACGAGCAGTACTTC.

This clonotype appeared many times. The genes are TRBV12-3 or TRBV12-4 and TRBJ2-7; D is possibly TRBD1 or TRBD2 (5 bases each). V dropped 5 bases and J dropped 2 bases, with 16 bases sitting between them. The CDR3 contains 15 residues. Written as DNA, the CDR3 is TGTGCCAGCAGTCCCCGGGACCCTAGGCCCTACGAGCAGTACTTC. This sequence encodes CASSPRDPRPYEQYF.

This clonotype was counted at least ten times. The chain links TRBV7-8 to TRBJ2-5; 11 bases fit TRBD2. The junction had 5 bases not matched to a gene; V was cut back by 1 base and J by 4 bases. The CDR3 sequence is 16 residues long. Germline V lookup: CDR1 SGHVS, CDR2 FQNEAQ. In DNA, the CDR3 is TGTGCCAGCAGCTTAGAATTAGCGGGAGGGAGAGAGACCCAGTACTTC. It yields the protein CASSLELAGGRETQYF.

This clonotype was counted at least ten times. The chain couples TRBV7-9 to TRBJ2-4, with D possibly TRBD1 on 6 matching bases. The CDR3 spans 14 residues. Per germline, CDR1 SEHNR and CDR2 FQNEAQ (reference sequence). V lost 5 bases and J lost 9, with 17 bases in between. DNA for the CDR3: TGTGCCAGCAGCGGCCGACAGGTTGGCGCCATTCAGTACTTC. This translates into CASSGRQVGAIQYF.

This clonotype was observed many times. The chain recombines TRBV9 with TRBJ2-5, with TRBD2 as a possible D gene (5 bases). CDR3 size: 15 residues. V was pared by 2 bases and J by 5 bases, with 16 bases between. Germline V lookup: CDR1 SGDLS, CDR2 YYNGEE. The CDR3 is CASSVSGSASETQYF. The CDR3 nucleotides read TGTGCCAGCAGCGTCTCGGGGTCCGCGTCGGAGACCCAGTACTTC.

This clonotype was counted at least ten times. V gene TRBV6-5 combines with J gene TRBJ2-7; D not certain. The germline V gene encodes CDR1 MNHEY and CDR2 SVGAGI. CDR3 length: 14 amino acids. The V end lost 2 bases, the J end lost 3 bases, and 11 bases lay between the germline ends. In DNA, the CDR3 is TGTGCCAGCAGTTACGCGGCAGGCCTCTACGAGCAGTACTTC. This codes for CASSYAAGLYEQYF.

This clonotype was counted many times. The rearrangement uses TRBV30 and TRBJ1-2, with D hard to call. CDR3 length: 11 residues. Deletions cut 5 bases from V and 5 bases from J, with 9 bases between. CDR1 and CDR2 from the germline V gene are GTSNPN and SVGIG (reference sequence). In DNA, the CDR3 is TGTGCCTGGGGAGGATTTTATGGCTACACCTTC. It codes for CAWGGFYGYTF.

The rearrangement uses TRBV19 and TRBJ2-2; TRBD1 aligns across 7 bases. CDR3 size: 15 residues. With 5 bases clipped from V and 6 bases from J, the junction kept 9 bases outside the gene matches. From germline, CDR1 is LNHDA and CDR2 SQIVND (reference sequence). CDR3 protein: CASSLWQGEPGELFF. For the CDR3, the DNA is TGTGCCAGTAGTCTATGGCAGGGGGAACCCGGGGAGCTGTTTTTT.

This clonotype came up a few times. The chain employs TRBV30 and TRBJ2-3; TRBD2 matches 7 bases. CDR1 GTSNPN and CDR2 SVGIG come from the germline V gene (reference sequence). The CDR3 loop spans 16 amino acids. Unmatched junction bases numbered 13, after V lost 1 base and J lost 6 bases. The chain's CDR3 is CAWSELAVPKKDTQYF. The CDR3 coding sequence is TGTGCCTGGAGTGAGCTAGCGGTCCCGAAGAAGGATACGCAGTATTTT.

This clonotype was recorded a few times. The V call is TRBV4-3, the J call TRBJ2-4; 7 bases line up with TRBD2. The CDR3 is 15 residues long. Germline lookup yields CDR1 LGHNA and CDR2 YSLEER. Trimming took 2 bases from V and 4 from J; bases not matched to a gene: 5. CDR3 protein: CASSQFRDYKNIQYF. The CDR3 DNA sequence: TGCGCCAGCAGCCAATTCCGGGACTATAAAAACATTCAGTACTTC.

This clonotype was counted at least ten times. This chain uses TRBV29-1 with TRBJ2-7; D not resolved. The CDR3 sequence is 12 residues long. Per germline, CDR1 SQVTM and CDR2 ANQGSEA. Trimming removed 4 bases from V and 2 bases from J, with 9 bases in between. The CDR3 nucleotides read TGCAGCGTTGCCCAGGTACCCTACGAGCAGTACTTC. Amino acid sequence: CSVAQVPYEQYF.

This clonotype came up many times. The rearrangement joins TRBV10-3 to TRBJ1-1; the D is unclear. From germline, CDR1 is ENHRY and CDR2 SYGVKD. V gave up 4 bases and J gave up 4 bases, with 16 bases separating them. The CDR3 length is 15 residues. The CDR3 coding sequence is TGTGCCATCAGTGTTCGGATTTCTGCGACCACTGAAGCTTTCTTT. Translated, it gives CAISVRISATTEAFF.